The T cell receptor beta chain described here comes from a study of tumor and adjacent non-tumor tissue in lung cancer (dated by TCRdb to 2016 to 2019). About the full investigation: The cohort included about a dozen adenocarcinoma, a couple of squamous cell carcinoma and 1 small cell lung cancer patients. The 15 enrolled patients, of whom some ten were men and 5 were women, were aged roughly 31 to 85 years and were diagnosed with TNM stage I to III disease. In total, sequencing yielded some 130 million productive TCRbeta reads, which works out to an average of approximately 4.1 million reads per sample. The study compared bulk TCRbeta repertoires between lung tumor tissue and matched distant non-tumor lung tissue from 15 lung cancer patients. Around 30 paired specimens, one tumor and one normal lung sample per patient, were profiled by TCRbeta CDR3 sequencing.

The paper's findings and limits, for the study overall: The top 100 clones accounted for a significantly larger cumulative portion of the repertoire in normal lung than in tumor tissue. Significantly higher TCR diversity was found in younger patients, and higher tumor TCR diversity was associated with shorter overall and disease-free survival. The methods do not name the sequencing platform or mention unique molecular identifiers. Tumor tissue showed significantly higher TCR diversity (inverse Simpson) than normal lung tissue, at around 450 vs 150 (P = 0.0075, Mann-Whitney U test). Only about 15 patients were in the cohort, and the authors stated that larger samples and more detailed clinical data are needed. Peripheral blood was not sequenced, so blood TCRbeta repertoires in these lung cancer patients were not examined.

A single count supports this clonotype. The antigen it recognizes is unknown. No base qualities exist here, and no much larger clone lies one base off it. A single read offers scant evidence. Preparation of the library involved multiplex PCR. TCRdb shows the sequencer as Illumina HiSeq 2500. TCRbeta libraries were constructed through three rounds of nested PCR with primers (Table S4) according to protocols modified from ARM-PCR. Before sequencing, PCR products of 200-500 bp were cut from the gel and purified using the QIAquick gel extraction kit. Under the source paper's analysis protocol: Trimmomatic was used to clean the reads, FLASH was used to merge the reads into complete CDR3 sequences, and MiTCR was used to assign the reads to V(D)J germline segments. Clonal diversity was calculated as the inverse Simpson's index using VDJtools. A read counted as productive if the sequence was in-frame and lacked a premature stop codon. Clones were called with MiXCR by TCRdb after fastp trimmed the public reads at Q25, and only in-frame beta chains were retained. Rows with one shared CDR3 protein collapse into an entry with the most common genes and DNA. The V and J calls were determined by TCRdb, not by the authors. For this sample there are about 68,000 distinct CDR3 sequences; 50% to 60% appear just once. The ten largest clones capture roughly 21% of the sample.

RNA was isolated from bulk, unsorted tissue, and RNA quality was assessed with a NanoDrop ND-1000 and an Agilent 2100. Newly diagnosed lung cancer patients without prior chemotherapy who had been admitted for thoracic surgery in China between August and November 2014 were enrolled as donors. Patients with previous radiotherapy or chemotherapy, or with another concurrent cancer, were excluded from the study. Surgical tissue pieces of 1-2 cm3 were preserved in RNAlater solution and stored at -80 °C until use. This receptor was identified in a man aged 45 to 65 with non-small cell lung cancer. Sequencing input: lung tumor tissue.

For the CDR3, the sequence is CSVAGWGAVDTQYF. The sequence in DNA is TGCAGCGTCGCCGGCTGGGGGGCAGTGGATACGCAGTATTTT. This receptor chain uses TRBV29-1 and TRBJ2-3, with a tentative D call of TRBD1 or TRBD2, each matching 6 bases. Sequences SQVTM (CDR1) and ANQGSEA (CDR2) are obtained from the germline V gene. Between the V and J ends, shortened by 6 bases and 6 bases respectively, the junction contains 19 bases. From cysteine to phenylalanine, the CDR3 is 14 amino acids long. Solely the CDR3 DNA is kept, with 42 bases framed from the first base.